A single sample gave rise to the 3 T cell receptor beta chains below, sequenced in a study of CD8+CD57+ T cells in acquired aplastic anemia. Patients who underwent sequencing had shown CD8+CD57+ cell expansion by flow cytometry. Profiles of TCR beta VDJ and CDR3 were generated from a genomic DNA template. TCRdb reprocessed the reads via MiXCR and lists one record per CDR3 protein. The sample consists of 200,000 to 300,000 distinct CDR3 sequences, around half of them appearing once. The specimen was sorted CD4+, CD8+, or CD8+CD57+ T cells (not recorded which) from PBMCs. Receptor source: a human donor with aplastic anemia.

CDR3 nucleotides: TGTGCCACCACGCCTCCGGGACCTCTTTCAGATACGCAGTATTTT. It yields the protein CATTPPGPLSDTQYF. The chain couples TRBV15 to TRBJ2-3; D is possibly TRBD1 or TRBD2 (5 bases each). Deletions cut 7 bases from V and 4 bases from J, with 18 bases between. Germline assignment: CDR1 LNHNV and CDR2 YYDKDF (reference sequence). The CDR3 is 15 residues long.

This chain joins TRBV7-2 and TRBJ2-1; TRBD2 might be the D (6 bases). There are 15 residues in the CDR3. Per the germline V gene, CDR1 is SGHTA and CDR2 is FQGNSA. The V end was cut by 3 bases, the J end by 12 bases, with 21 bases between. The chain's CDR3 is CASSFRDSNTDTQFF. The CDR3 nucleotides are TGTGCCAGCAGCTTCCGGGACTCGAACACAGATACGCAGTTCTTC. The full variable domain, in which reference TRBV7-2 and TRBJ2-1 provide the parts outside the CDR3, is GAGVSQSPSNKVTEKGKDVELRCDPISGHTALYWYRQSLGQGLEFLIYFQGNSAPDKSGLPSDRFSAERTGGSVSTLTIQRTQQEDSAVYLCASSFRDSNTDTQFFGPGTRLTVL.

In the case of this clonotype: The conserved closing phenylalanine or tryptophan is absent in this CDR3, likely reflecting a read error. The DNA is omitted, as the CDR3 cannot be located on it reliably, and the CDR3 follows TCRdb's listing. This chain joins TRBV9 and TRBJ2-2; whether TRBD1, the table's D call, matches the DNA was not checked. The CDR3 is made up of 8 amino acids, end residues included. CDR1 and CDR2 from the germline V gene are SGDLS and YYNGEE. The CDR3 here is CASRGAGA.